A selection of T cell receptor beta chains follows, all from one sample in a study of blood T cells in healthy people across ages. TCRdb re-called the 5' RACE reads through MiXCR, storing one row per CDR3 protein. In the table there are more than 1,000,000 distinct CDR3 sequences, roughly a quarter of which are singletons. The same specimen was also included in a second study, on T cells of mothers and their children.

Sequences were obtained from blood. The receptors stem from a girl between 2 and 10 years old in good health. The CDR3 runs from the conserved cysteine through the conserved F or W. The D gene is left open where the match is weak. A clone size is listed for some rows: how often the clone was seen (once, few, many), or a class if it is expanded.

j_call	v_call	d_call	clone_size	cdr3_nt	cdr3_aa
TRBJ2-5	TRBV29-1	TRBD2	few	TGCAGCGTTGTAGCGGGAGTGGGGGAGACCCAGTACTTC	CSVVAGVGETQYF
TRBJ2-1	TRBV6-5	NA	NA	TGTGCCAGCCTCCGGCGTGGGGATGTCAATGAGCAGTTCTTC	CASLRRGDVNEQFF
TRBJ2-7	TRBV7-9	NA	NA	TGTGCCAGCACCCTGAGGGGCACCTACGAGCAGTACTTC	CASTLRGTYEQYF
TRBJ2-6	TRBV5-1	NA	NA	TGCGCCAGCAGTTTGACCGGGACCAGCAACGTCCTGACTTTC	CASSLTGTSNVLTF
TRBJ2-3	TRBV6-5	NA	NA	TGTGCCAGCAGGTACAGGGAGGAGGGCACAGATACGCAGTATTTT	CASRYREEGTDTQYF
TRBJ2-7	TRBV2	TRBD2	NA	TGTGCCAGCAAAATGGGTAGCGGGGTCCACGAGCAGTACTTC	CASKMGSGVHEQYF
TRBJ2-1	TRBV14	TRBD2	NA	TGTGCCAGCAGCCAAGATGTTGGGGGGGTGCTGTTCTTC	CASSQDVGGVLFF
TRBJ2-2	TRBV10-3	NA	NA	TGTGCCATTCGCCGGCAAAACACCGGGGAGCTGTTTTTT	CAIRRQNTGELFF
TRBJ2-7	TRBV12-5	NA	NA	TGTGCTAGTGGTTTGGGCCCCATTGAGCAGTACTTC	CASGLGPIEQYF
TRBJ1-4	TRBV20-1	TRBD1	once	TGCAGTGCCCCGGGACAGACCTATGCAACTAATGAAAAACTGTTTTTT	CSAPGQTYATNEKLFF
TRBJ2-2	TRBV27	NA	NA	TGTGCCAGCAGTTCCGGACACTCGAACACCGGGGAGCTGTTTTTT	CASSSGHSNTGELFF
TRBJ1-6	TRBV25-1	NA	NA	TGTGCCAGCAGTGAGGGTTCACCCCTCCACTTT	CASSEGSPLHF
TRBJ2-1	TRBV7-2	NA	NA	TGTGCCAGCAGCTTCGCAGGGGGGTACAATGAGCAGTTCTTC	CASSFAGGYNEQFF
TRBJ1-4	TRBV7-6	TRBD1	few	TGTGCCAGCAGCGCCTCAGTACAGGGGGTATGGGAAAAACTGTTTTTT	CASSASVQGVWEKLFF
TRBJ1-2	TRBV5-1	NA	few	TGCGCCAGCAGCGCTTCAGGGGAAGGAGGCTACACCTTC	CASSASGEGGYTF
TRBJ2-7	TRBV6-1	NA	NA	TGTGCCAGCAGTGATAGGCCAACCTACGAGCAGTACTTC	CASSDRPTYEQYF
TRBJ2-7	TRBV20-1	NA	many	TGCAGTGCTAGAGACGGGGGTCGGTCCTACGAGCAGTACTTC	CSARDGGRSYEQYF
TRBJ1-1	TRBV4-1	NA	NA	TGCGCCAGCAGCCAAGGGAGGGGGGGGCGGAACACTGAAGCTTTCTTT	CASSQGRGGRNTEAFF
TRBJ1-2	TRBV28	NA	NA	TGTGCCAGCAGTTTAACACTGGGGGCAGAGGAAGGCTACACCTTC	CASSLTLGAEEGYTF
TRBJ2-1	TRBV4-2	NA	NA	TGTGCCAGCAGCCAGGGGGCGGAGTATGAGCAGTTCTTC	CASSQGAEYEQFF
TRBJ2-7	TRBV11-2	TRBD1	few	TGTGCCAGCAGCTCCGGGACAGGGGGCTCAAAGACCTACGAGCAGTACTTC	CASSSGTGGSKTYEQYF
TRBJ2-7	TRBV5-1	TRBD1	NA	TGCGCCAGCAGCCCAGGGGGTACCCACGAGCAGTACTTC	CASSPGGTHEQYF
TRBJ2-7	TRBV3-1	NA	NA	TGTGCCAGCAAAAATAACGGACAAAAGGGCCACGAGCAGTACTTC	CASKNNGQKGHEQYF
TRBJ2-1	TRBV3-1	NA	few	TGTGCCAGCAGCCCTGTCAAGAGCAATGAGCAGTTCTTC	CASSPVKSNEQFF
TRBJ2-7	TRBV9	NA	few	TGTGCCAGCAGCGTAGATGGAGGCTACGAGCAGTACTTC	CASSVDGGYEQYF
TRBJ1-4	TRBV7-2	NA	NA	TGTGCCAGCAGCCCGAACCCAGGGCAGCGTGAAAAACTGTTTTTT	CASSPNPGQREKLFF
TRBJ2-2	TRBV7-6	NA	NA	TGTGCCAGCAGCCGAGGGCTGGCGGGACACACCGGGGAGCTGTTTTTT	CASSRGLAGHTGELFF
TRBJ2-3	TRBV5-1	NA	NA	TGCGCCAGCAGCTTGGCCAAAAAGGCAGATACGCAGTATTTT	CASSLAKKADTQYF
TRBJ1-2	TRBV5-1	NA	few	TGCGCCAGCGGAGCTATGGCCGGACAACCTAACTATGGCTACACCTTC	CASGAMAGQPNYGYTF
TRBJ2-7	TRBV4-1	NA	few	TGCGCCAGCAGCCAAGCGGGGTCCCGCACAACCTACGAGCAGTACTTC	CASSQAGSRTTYEQYF
TRBJ2-5	TRBV7-2	TRBD1	NA	TGTGCCAGCAGCCTGACAGGGTACGAGCAGCACTTC	CASSLTGYEQHF
TRBJ2-7	TRBV12-3/TRBV12-4	NA	few	TGTGCCAGCAGTCCCAGGGGGGCAACCTACGAGCAGTACTTC	CASSPRGATYEQYF
TRBJ2-5	TRBV27	NA	NA	TGTGCCAGTAGACTAACAGAGGGAACAGTATACTTC	CASRLTEGTVYF
TRBJ1-1	TRBV4-3	NA	NA	TGCGCCAGCAGCCAAGATTCGGCGAAGCAAGCTTTCTTT	CASSQDSAKQAFF
TRBJ2-3	TRBV7-2	NA	NA	TGTGCCAGCAGCCTAGGAGGGACAGTTCCTAGCACAGATACGCAGTATTTT	CASSLGGTVPSTDTQYF
TRBJ1-2	TRBV19	NA	NA	TGTGCCAGTCGCAGGACTGTTGGTTCCAACTATGGCTACACCTTC	CASRRTVGSNYGYTF
TRBJ2-3	TRBV12-3/TRBV12-4	NA	few	TGTGCCAGCAGCCGGGATGGGACTGCCCCCACAGATACGCAGTATTTT	CASSRDGTAPTDTQYF
TRBJ2-7	TRBV5-6	NA	NA	TGTGCCAGCAGTCAACAGGGTCCCCTTCCCTACGAGCAGTACTTC	CASSQQGPLPYEQYF
TRBJ2-7	TRBV16	NA	few	TGTGCCAGCAGCCCTCCAGGGTTTGGCACATCTGGTGAGCAGTACTTC	CASSPPGFGTSGEQYF
TRBJ1-5	TRBV28	NA	few	TGTGCCAGCACTTATTATAGCAATCAGCCCCAGCATTTT	CASTYYSNQPQHF
TRBJ2-7	TRBV6-5	TRBD2	NA	TGTGCCAGCAGTTACTCGGCGGGACTAGTTAAGTCAGGAGGGCCCGAGCAGTACTTC	CASSYSAGLVKSGGPEQYF
TRBJ1-1	TRBV20-1	NA	NA	TGCAGTGCTACCCCGGGGCGTGAAGCTTTCTTT	CSATPGREAFF
TRBJ2-1	TRBV5-1	TRBD1	NA	TGCGCCAGCAGCGGGACAGGGGTAGATGAGCAGTTCTTC	CASSGTGVDEQFF
TRBJ2-4	TRBV20-1	TRBD2	once	TGCAGTGCTGGACCGGGACTAGCGGGGGGAGACATTCAGTACTTC	CSAGPGLAGGDIQYF
TRBJ2-1	TRBV7-3	NA	NA	TGTGCCAGCAGCACTACAGCTAACCTATGGGGGAATGAGCAGTTCTTC	CASSTTANLWGNEQFF
TRBJ2-7	TRBV7-9	NA	few	TGTGCCAGCAGCACCGCGGGCTACGAGCAGTACTTC	CASSTAGYEQYF